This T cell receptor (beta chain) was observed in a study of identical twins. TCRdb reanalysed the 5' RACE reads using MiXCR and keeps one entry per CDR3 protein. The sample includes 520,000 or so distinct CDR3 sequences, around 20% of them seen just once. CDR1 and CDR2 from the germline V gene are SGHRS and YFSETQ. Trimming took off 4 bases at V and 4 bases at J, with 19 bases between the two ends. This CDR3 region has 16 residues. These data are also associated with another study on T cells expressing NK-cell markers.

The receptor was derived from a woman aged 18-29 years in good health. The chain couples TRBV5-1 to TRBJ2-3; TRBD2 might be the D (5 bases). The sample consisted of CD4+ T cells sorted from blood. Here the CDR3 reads CASSGSRGSGADTQYF. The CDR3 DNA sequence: TGCGCCAGCAGCGGGTCTAGAGGGAGCGGAGCAGATACGCAGTATTTT.